Below are 19 T cell receptor beta chains sequenced from a single sample in a study of beta chain features in type 1 diabetes. Expressed TCRB transcripts were sequenced because the entire RNA isolate underwent reverse transcription. Repertoires were generated with immunoSEQ multiplex PCR, while TCRdb's copy carries only in-frame clones and drops some. The sample consists of roughly 130,000 clones, around 8.7% of them appearing once. Material for sequencing was central memory CD4+ T cells from blood. The receptor source for this set is a man aged 18 to 29 in good health.

This clone was seen only a few times. The V and J genes are TRBV12-5 and TRBJ2-1; D unclear. From germline, CDR1 is LGHNT and CDR2 FRNRAP. Trimming pared 6 bases from V and 6 bases from J, leaving 9 bases between. This CDR3 is 12 amino acids long. As DNA, the CDR3 is TGTGCTAGTGGACGAAGCACCAATGAGCAGTTCTTC. This encodes CASGRSTNEQFF.

Remarks on this clone: At one end, the junction sequence differs from germline, possibly due to a read error. The chain has TRBV5-5 and TRBJ2-1; the match to TRBD2 covers 7 bases. Germline CDR1 reads SGHKS; CDR2 reads YYEKEE (reference sequence). CDR3 length: 13 residues. The CDR3 sequence: CASSWGDYDEQFF. The CDR3 DNA reads as TGTGCCAGCAGCTGGGGGGACTACGATGAGCAGTTCTTC. The full variable domain, in which reference TRBV5-5 and TRBJ2-1 provide the parts outside the CDR3, is DAGVTQSPTHLIKTRGQQVTLRCSPISGHKSVSWYQQVLGQGPQFIFQYYEKEERGRGNFPDRFSARQFPNYSSELNVNALLLGDSALYLCASSWGDYDEQFFGPGTRLTVL.

This clone was picked up a small number of times. V is TRBV18 and J is TRBJ2-5; 9 positions agree with TRBD2. The germline gives CDR1 KGHSH, CDR2 LQKENI. CDR3 size: 18 residues. V was pared by 2 bases and J by 0 bases, with 10 bases of the junction left unmatched. As DNA, the CDR3 is TGTGCCAGCTCACCATTTCGGGCCGTAGCGGGGGACCAAGAGACCCAGTACTTC. This codes for CASSPFRAVAGDQETQYF. The entire variable domain, with the rest obtained from reference TRBV18 and TRBJ2-5, is as follows: NAGVMQNPRHLVRRRGQEARLRCSPMKGHSHVYWYRQLPEEGLKFMVYLQKENIIDESGMPKERFSAEFPKEGPSILRIQQVVRGDSAAYFCASSPFRAVAGDQETQYFGPGTRLLVL.

This rearrangement joins TRBV7-8 to TRBJ2-3; 14 positions match TRBD2. Germline trimming cut 9 bases from V and 5 bases from J; bases unmatched to any gene: 1. This CDR3 region has 13 residues. CDR1 and CDR2 from the germline V gene are SGHVS and FQNEAQ. CDR3: CARGLAGVDTQYF. CDR3 DNA sequence: TGTGCCAGGGGACTAGCGGGGGTAGATACGCAGTATTTT.

This clone has just a few counts. Other DNA sequences in this specimen translate into the identical CDR3. The rearrangement links TRBV5-6 to TRBJ2-4, with a possible D match to TRBD2 (6 bases). Trimming cost V 2 bases and J 2 bases, with 8 bases left between them. The CDR3 runs 14 residues. The germline CDR1 and CDR2 sequences are SGHDT and YYEEEE. The CDR3 coding sequence is TGTGCCAGCAGCTTTGGGGGGACCAAAAACATTCAGTACTTC. It yields the protein CASSFGGTKNIQYF.

V usage is TRBV2 and J usage is TRBJ2-7, with a possible D match to TRBD1 (6 bases). Trimming stripped 1 base from V and 6 bases from J, with 10 bases between. This CDR3 has 13 amino acids. The germline CDR1 and CDR2 sequences are SNHLY and FYNNEI. CDR3 amino acids: CASSEEQGSEQYF. CDR3 coding DNA: TGTGCCAGCAGTGAAGAACAGGGAAGCGAGCAGTACTTC. The full variable domain, rest sourced from reference TRBV2 and TRBJ2-7, is EPEVTQTPSHQVTQMGQEVILRCVPISNHLYFYWYRQILGQKVEFLVSFYNNEISEKSEIFDDQFSVERPDGSNFTLKIRSTKLEDSAMYFCASSEEQGSEQYFGPGTRLTVT.

This rearrangement joins TRBV7-7 to TRBJ1-2; the D is unclear. The germline CDR1 and CDR2 sequences are SSHAT and FNYEAQ (reference sequence). Trimming took 1 base from V and 2 from J, leaving 8 bases between them. CDR3 size: 14 residues. The CDR3 sequence: CASSLESRNYGYTF. CDR3 DNA: TGTGCCAGCAGCTTAGAGAGTCGGAACTATGGCTACACCTTC.

A few counts support this clone. The rearrangement links TRBV6-6 to TRBJ2-1; 8 positions match TRBD2. The CDR3 spans 14 residues. Germline trimming cut 8 bases from V and 0 bases from J; bases unmatched to any gene: 3. Looked up from germline, CDR1 is MNHNY and CDR2 is SVGAGI (reference sequence). The CDR3 reads CASGGTSSYNEQFF. The CDR3 DNA reads as TGTGCCAGCGGGGGGACTAGCTCCTACAATGAGCAGTTCTTC.

This chain joins TRBV7-6 and TRBJ1-2; 11 bases agree with TRBD1. Losses at the gene ends were 5 bases for V and 11 bases for J; bases not matched to a gene: 7. This CDR3 region has 13 residues. The germline V gene has CDR1 SGHVS and CDR2 FNYEAQ. The CDR3 reads CASSVGQGATYTF. CDR3 DNA: TGTGCCAGCAGCGTCGGACAGGGGGCTACATACACCTTC.

This clone showed up just a few times. J is TRBJ2-7 and V is TRBV9; 8 bases fit TRBD1. V gave up 3 bases and J gave up 3 bases; unmatched junction bases: 8. Germline V gene data show CDR1 as SGDLS and CDR2 as YYNGEE. The CDR3 loop spans 15 amino acids. The CDR3 loop reads CASSERQGPFYEQYF. CDR3 sequence (DNA): TGTGCCAGCAGCGAGCGACAGGGGCCGTTCTACGAGCAGTACTTC.

This clone was seen a handful of times. The J gene is TRBJ1-4, the V gene TRBV7-9, with D unclear. Germline CDR1 SEHNR, CDR2 FQNEAQ (reference sequence). The CDR3 sequence is 14 residues long. V lost 1 base and J lost 8, with 11 bases in between. This CDR3 reads CASSLDLSGEKLFF. The CDR3 DNA reads TGTGCCAGCAGCTTAGATTTATCGGGGGAAAAACTGTTTTTT.

The chain employs TRBV5-1 and TRBJ1-3, with D tentatively TRBD1 (6 bases). This CDR3 has 18 amino acids. The germline V gene has CDR1 SGHRS and CDR2 YFSETQ. Trimming pared 0 bases from V and 4 bases from J, leaving 20 bases between. The CDR3 sequence is CASSLEGRGRNPGNTIYF. CDR3 in DNA: TGCGCCAGCAGCTTGGAAGGCAGGGGACGCAATCCCGGAAACACCATATATTTT.

About this clone: At one of its ends the junction is not consistent with the germline gene, which may arise from a read error. The V and J genes are TRBV25-1 and TRBJ2-5, with 7 positions matching TRBD1. Germline CDR1 and CDR2: MGHDK and SYGVNS. This CDR3 comprises 17 residues. The CDR3 sequence is CANSERYRGITQETQYF. The CDR3, as DNA: TGTGCCAACAGTGAGCGCTACAGGGGCATAACACAAGAGACCCAGTACTTC.

This clone turned up a few times. This chain uses TRBV7-2 with TRBJ2-7; TRBD2 aligns across 11 bases. This CDR3 is 15 amino acids long. Germline CDR1 SGHTA, CDR2 FQGNSA. The V and J ends lost 1 base and 6 bases, in that order; junction bases with no gene match: 5. The chain's CDR3 is CASSLDVAGGREQYF. Here the CDR3 DNA reads TGTGCCAGCAGCTTAGATGTAGCGGGGGGGCGCGAGCAGTACTTC.

V is TRBV7-2 and J is TRBJ2-3; D may be TRBD2 (6 bases). The V end was cut by 3 bases, the J end by 0 bases, with 10 bases between. Per germline, CDR1 SGHTA and CDR2 FQGNSA. CDR3 length equals 15 residues. As DNA, the CDR3 is TGTGCCAGCAGCTTCTCGGGGGTTAGCACAGATACGCAGTATTTT. Translation: CASSFSGVSTDTQYF.

The chain links TRBV6-1 to TRBJ1-4, with 10 nucleotides matching TRBD1. Trimming took 3 bases from V and 7 from J; bases not matched to a gene: 5. Germline V gene data show CDR1 as MNHNS and CDR2 as SASEGT. The CDR3 spans 15 residues. The CDR3 protein is CASSDWTGGSEKLFF. DNA for the CDR3: TGTGCCAGCAGTGATTGGACAGGGGGTAGTGAAAAACTGTTTTTT.

This clone was counted at least ten times. V gene TRBV15 combines with J gene TRBJ2-3; 7 bases line up with TRBD2. Germline V gene data show CDR1 as LNHNV and CDR2 as YYDKDF (reference sequence). V lost 8 bases to trimming and J lost 4 bases; unmatched junction nucleotides: 6. CDR3 length: 13 amino acids. The CDR3 DNA is TGTGCCACCCGCGGGGGAGGGGCAGATACGCAGTATTTT. Encoded protein: CATRGGGADTQYF.

The chain uses TRBV2 and TRBJ1-2; no clear D. CDR1 is SNHLY, CDR2 FYNNEI, per germline. Trimming took 0 bases from V and 4 from J, leaving 9 bases between them. The CDR3 has 14 residues. CDR3 loop: CASSEAQISYGYTF. The CDR3 DNA is TGTGCCAGCAGTGAAGCGCAAATTAGCTATGGCTACACCTTC.

V is TRBV18 and J is TRBJ2-5, with 9 positions matching TRBD1. Matching the DNA end better, TRBJ2-7 makes the J call doubtful. The CDR3 contains 15 residues. Looked up from germline, CDR1 is KGHSH and CDR2 is LQKENI. In DNA form, the CDR3 reads TGTGCCAGCTCACTTGGGACAGGGAAGATCTACGAGCAGTACTTC. It codes for CASSLGTGKIYEQYF.